Each of the 6 T cell receptor beta chains below was sequenced from the same sample in a study of blood T cells in healthy people across ages. Combining a sample-barcoded 5' primer with a J-beta primer mix, a second PCR ran for about 7 to 12 cycles. TCRdb itself ran the 5' RACE reads through MiXCR, one entry per CDR3 protein. The sample yields about 1.7 million distinct CDR3 sequences, approximately 30% seen once. The source material was blood. The source is a woman aged 25 to 39 in good health.

This clonotype was counted a few times. This rearrangement joins TRBV10-3 to TRBJ2-1, with 7 positions matching TRBD2. There are 16 residues in the CDR3. J lost 9 bases, V lost 4 bases, and 15 bases had no gene match. Looked up from germline, CDR1 is ENHRY and CDR2 is SYGVKD. This chain's CDR3 is CAISAGGGVIGVEQFF. The CDR3 DNA reads as TGTGCCATCAGTGCCGGCGGGGGAGTTATTGGTGTTGAGCAGTTCTTC.

The chain couples TRBV5-1 to TRBJ1-1; 7 bases are shared with TRBD1. CDR1 and CDR2 (germline): SGHRS, YFSETQ. The CDR3 consists of 14 residues. Germline trimming cut 7 bases from V and 7 bases from J; bases unmatched to any gene: 13. CDR3 in DNA: TGCGCCAGCGGCTCAGAGGGGGCGTTTAATGAAGCTTTCTTT. It specifies CASGSEGAFNEAFF.

In its sample, this clonotype was seen a few times. The CDR3 DNA follows: TGTGCCAGCAGCCTCCACATGTACAATGAGCAGTTCTTC. Translating it yields CASSLHMYNEQFF. The rearrangement joins TRBV7-2 to TRBJ2-1; D ambiguous. V was clipped by 5 bases and J by 4 bases, with 9 bases between them. CDR1 and CDR2 (germline): SGHTA, FQGNSA. The CDR3 runs 13 residues.

The chain employs TRBV6-6 and TRBJ1-4; D is unresolved. This CDR3 has 14 amino acids. Looked up from germline, CDR1 is MNHNY and CDR2 is SVGAGI (reference sequence). V was shortened by 2 bases and J by 8 bases, with 12 bases between the two germline ends. DNA for the CDR3: TGTGCCAGCAGTTACATCTGGACGGGGGAAAAACTGTTTTTT. The encoded protein is CASSYIWTGEKLFF.

This clonotype was observed a few times. This chain uses TRBV21-1 with TRBJ2-7; TRBD2 was called by the table and not checked on the DNA. TRBV21-1 is deemed a pseudogene. The CDR3 totals 17 residues. This CDR3 reads CASSNGGFLGDTYEQYF. The CDR3 DNA is TGTGCCAGCAGCAATGGAGGATTCCTTGGGGATACCTACGAGCAGTACTTC.

This chain links TRBV6-6 with TRBJ2-3, with 7 positions matching TRBD2. Germline V gene lookup returns CDR1 MNHNY and CDR2 SVGAGI (reference sequence). The V gene end was trimmed by 0 bases and the J gene end by 1 base; junction bases not matched to a gene: 7. This CDR3 is built from 17 residues. CDR3 nucleotides: TGTGCCAGCAGTTACTCGACGCGGGAGCCCCGCACAGATACGCAGTATTTT. Amino acid sequence: CASSYSTREPRTDTQYF.